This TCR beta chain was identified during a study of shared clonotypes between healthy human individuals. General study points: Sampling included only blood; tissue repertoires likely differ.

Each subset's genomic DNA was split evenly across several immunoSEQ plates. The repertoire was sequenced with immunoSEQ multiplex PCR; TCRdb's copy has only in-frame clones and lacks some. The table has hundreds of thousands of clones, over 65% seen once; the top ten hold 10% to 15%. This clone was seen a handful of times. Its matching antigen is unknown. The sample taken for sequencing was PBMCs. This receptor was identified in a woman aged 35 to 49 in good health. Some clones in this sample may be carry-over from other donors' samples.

The CDR3 protein is CASSSHRDPKTQQYF. The DNA of the CDR3 is TGTGCCAGCAGTTCTCACCGGGACCCCAAGACCCAGCAGTACTTC. This chain uses TRBV7-9 with TRBJ2-7; D may be TRBD1 or TRBD2 (5 bases each). Per germline, CDR1 SEHNR and CDR2 FQNEAQ (reference sequence). Deletions cut 6 bases from V and 8 bases from J, with 23 bases between. The CDR3 extends over 15 amino acids.